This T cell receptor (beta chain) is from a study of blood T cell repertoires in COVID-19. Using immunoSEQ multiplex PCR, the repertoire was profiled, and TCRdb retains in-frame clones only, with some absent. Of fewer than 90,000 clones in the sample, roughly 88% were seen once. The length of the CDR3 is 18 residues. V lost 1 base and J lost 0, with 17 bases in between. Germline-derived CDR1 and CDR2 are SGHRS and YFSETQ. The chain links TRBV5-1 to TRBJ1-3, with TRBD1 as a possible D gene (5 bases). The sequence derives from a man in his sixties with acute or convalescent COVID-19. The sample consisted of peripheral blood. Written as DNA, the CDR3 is TGCGCCAGCAGCTTGACCAACTGGACATTCGGCTCTGGAAACACCATATATTTT. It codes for CASSLTNWTFGSGNTIYF.